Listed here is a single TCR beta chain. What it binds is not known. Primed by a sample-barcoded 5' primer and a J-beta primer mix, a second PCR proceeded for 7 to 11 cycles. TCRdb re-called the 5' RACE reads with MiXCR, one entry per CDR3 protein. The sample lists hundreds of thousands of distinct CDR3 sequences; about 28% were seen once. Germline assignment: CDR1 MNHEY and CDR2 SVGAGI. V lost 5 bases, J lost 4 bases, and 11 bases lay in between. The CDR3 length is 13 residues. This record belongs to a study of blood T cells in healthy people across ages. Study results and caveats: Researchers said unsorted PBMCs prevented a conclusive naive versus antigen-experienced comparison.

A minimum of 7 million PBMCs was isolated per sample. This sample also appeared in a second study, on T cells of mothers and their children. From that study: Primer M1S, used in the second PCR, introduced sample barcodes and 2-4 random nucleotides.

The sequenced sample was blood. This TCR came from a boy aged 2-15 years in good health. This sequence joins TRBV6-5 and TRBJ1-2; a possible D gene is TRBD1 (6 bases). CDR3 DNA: TGTGCCAGCAGTAATGACAGGTCCTATGGCTACACCTTC. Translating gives CASSNDRSYGYTF.